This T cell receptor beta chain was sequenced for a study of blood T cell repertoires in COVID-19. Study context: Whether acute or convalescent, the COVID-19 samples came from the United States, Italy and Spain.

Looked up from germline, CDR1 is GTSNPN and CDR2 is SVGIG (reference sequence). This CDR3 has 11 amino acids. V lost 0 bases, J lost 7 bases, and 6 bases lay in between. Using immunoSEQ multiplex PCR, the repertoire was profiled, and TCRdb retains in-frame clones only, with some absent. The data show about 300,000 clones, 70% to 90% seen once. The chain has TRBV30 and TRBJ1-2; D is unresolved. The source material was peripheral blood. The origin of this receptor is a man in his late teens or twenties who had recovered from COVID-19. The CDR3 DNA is TGTGCCTGGAGTGTACTGAGTGGCTACACCTTC. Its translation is CAWSVLSGYTF.